The 7 T cell receptor beta chains below come from one sample, sequenced in a study of shared clonotypes between healthy human individuals. Here immunoSEQ multiplex PCR was the method, and the copy in TCRdb shows in-frame clones only, minus some. Of about 770,000 clones in the sample, over 55% were seen once. Sequenced: memory CD4+ T cells sorted from blood. Noted subset: CD45RA-negative fraction. The receptors come from a woman aged 25 to 39 in good health.

This rearrangement joins TRBV5-1 to TRBJ1-1; D is possibly TRBD1 (5 bases). Trimming removed 3 bases at V and 5 bases at J, with 11 bases between. The V gene's germline CDR1 is SGHRS and CDR2 YFSETQ. The CDR3 has 13 residues. The CDR3 DNA reads TGCGCCAGCAGCTCGGCGGGGCTGACTGAAGCTTTCTTT. It specifies CASSSAGLTEAFF.

This chain links TRBV9 with TRBJ1-5; no clear D gene. The CDR3 length is 14 residues. Germline CDR1 reads SGDLS; CDR2 reads YYNGEE. V was pared by 2 bases and J by 5 bases, with 11 bases between. The CDR3 nucleotides are TGTGCCAGCAGCGTTCTGGACGGAGATCAGCCCCAGCATTTT. As protein: CASSVLDGDQPQHF.

This chain links TRBV7-9 with TRBJ2-1; D not resolved. Trimming removed 5 bases at V and 6 bases at J, with 11 bases between. This CDR3 spans 13 amino acids. Germline assignment: CDR1 SEHNR and CDR2 FQNEAQ (reference sequence). The CDR3 reads CASSPGILNEQFF. Written as DNA, the CDR3 is TGTGCCAGCAGCCCTGGAATTCTCAATGAGCAGTTCTTC.

The rearrangement links TRBV28 to TRBJ1-5; the D is unclear. The germline gives CDR1 MDHEN, CDR2 SYDVKM. This CDR3 contains 14 residues. V shed 6 bases and J shed 2 bases, with 11 bases lying between them. The CDR3, as DNA: TGTGCCAGCAGGGTCGGGGTAGGCAATCAGCCCCAGCATTTT. Protein sequence: CASRVGVGNQPQHF.

The chain joins TRBV29-1 to TRBJ2-5; D is undetermined. With 2 bases removed from V and 2 bases from J, the gap between germline ends came to 12 bases. The germline gives CDR1 SQVTM, CDR2 ANQGSEA. This CDR3 spans 14 amino acids. The CDR3 loop reads CSVEMADRQETQYF. Here the CDR3 DNA reads TGCAGCGTTGAAATGGCGGACCGACAAGAGACCCAGTACTTC.

V and J are TRBV18 and TRBJ2-3, with TRBD1 as a possible D gene (6 bases). The CDR3 totals 13 residues. Germline V gives CDR1 KGHSH, CDR2 LQKENI. Trimming removed 5 bases at V and 5 bases at J, with 11 bases between. The CDR3 loop reads CASSSTQGDTQYF. CDR3 coding DNA: TGTGCCAGCTCATCCACACAGGGAGATACGCAGTATTTT. The variable domain in full, with the rest retrieved from reference TRBV18 and TRBJ2-3, is NAGVMQNPRHLVRRRGQEARLRCSPMKGHSHVYWYRQLPEEGLKFMVYLQKENIIDESGMPKERFSAEFPKEGPSILRIQQVVRGDSAAYFCASSSTQGDTQYFGPGTRLTVL.

This chain uses TRBV29-1 with TRBJ2-5, with TRBD2 identical over 10 bases. The last part of the DNA fits TRBJ2-7 better; the J call may be wrong. From germline, CDR1 is SQVTM and CDR2 ANQGSEA. This CDR3 comprises 14 residues. The CDR3 region has the DNA TGCAGCGTGACTAGCTCTAGCGGGAGCTACGAGCAGTACTTC. Its protein product is CSVTSSSGSYEQYF.